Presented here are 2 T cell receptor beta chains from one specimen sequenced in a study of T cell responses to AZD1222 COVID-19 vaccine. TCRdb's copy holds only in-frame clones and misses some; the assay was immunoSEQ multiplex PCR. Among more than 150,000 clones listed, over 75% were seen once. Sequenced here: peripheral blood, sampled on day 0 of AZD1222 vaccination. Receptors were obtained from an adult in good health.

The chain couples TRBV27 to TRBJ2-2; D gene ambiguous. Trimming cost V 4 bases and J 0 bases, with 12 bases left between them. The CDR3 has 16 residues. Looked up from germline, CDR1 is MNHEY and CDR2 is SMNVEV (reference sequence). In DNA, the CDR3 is TGTGCCAGCAGTTCCGATAAGGGCTCGAACACCGGGGAGCTGTTTTTT. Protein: CASSSDKGSNTGELFF.

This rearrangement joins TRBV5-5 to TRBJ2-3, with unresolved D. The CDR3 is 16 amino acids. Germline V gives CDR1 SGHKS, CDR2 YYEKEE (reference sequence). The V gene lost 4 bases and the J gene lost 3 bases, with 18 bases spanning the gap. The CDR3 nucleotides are TGTGCCAGCAGCGCTGGAAAGGGTGTACGGACAGATACGCAGTATTTT. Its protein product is CASSAGKGVRTDTQYF. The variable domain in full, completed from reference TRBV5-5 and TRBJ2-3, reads DAGVTQSPTHLIKTRGQQVTLRCSPISGHKSVSWYQQVLGQGPQFIFQYYEKEERGRGNFPDRFSARQFPNYSSELNVNALLLGDSALYLCASSAGKGVRTDTQYFGPGTRLTVL.